Listed below are T cell receptor beta chains from one sample, sequenced in a study of blood T cell repertoires in COVID-19. Measured with immunoSEQ multiplex PCR; TCRdb has only the in-frame clones, and not every one. The sample yields some 200,000 clones, approximately 91% seen once. The specimen was peripheral blood. These receptors were collected from a man aged 50 to 59 with COVID-19, enrolled during active disease. The CDR3 runs from the conserved cysteine through the conserved F or W. Each record gives: J gene, D gene, clone size, V gene, CDR3 protein, CDR3 DNA. A D gene is named only where the DNA matches it firmly. A row's size may be missing; if present it is once, few, many or a size class.

j_call: TRBJ1-4; d_call: -; clone_size: -; v_call: TRBV12-3/TRBV12-4; cdr3_aa: CASSLRGGNLFF; cdr3_nt: TGTGCCAGCAGTTTGCGCGGGGGAAACTTGTTTTTT
j_call: TRBJ2-1; d_call: -; clone_size: -; v_call: TRBV3-1/TRBV3-2; cdr3_aa: CASRPGGANSYNEQFF; cdr3_nt: TGTGCCAGCAGACCTGGGGGGGCTAACTCCTACAATGAGCAGTTCTTC
j_call: TRBJ1-5; d_call: -; clone_size: -; v_call: TRBV10-1; cdr3_aa: CASTFGQGESYGNQPQHF; cdr3_nt: TGCGCCAGCACCTTTGGGCAGGGCGAGAGCTACGGCAATCAGCCCCAGCATTTT
j_call: TRBJ1-1; d_call: -; clone_size: -; v_call: TRBV6-5; cdr3_aa: CASSYSGKGADKAFF; cdr3_nt: TGTGCCAGCAGTTACTCAGGGAAAGGGGCCGATAAAGCTTTCTTT
j_call: TRBJ1-6; d_call: -; clone_size: -; v_call: TRBV28; cdr3_aa: CASILSSYNSPLHF; cdr3_nt: TGTGCCAGCATTCTCAGCTCCTATAATTCACCCCTCCACTTT
j_call: TRBJ1-4; d_call: -; clone_size: -; v_call: TRBV14; cdr3_aa: CASSGGNEKLFF; cdr3_nt: TGTGCCAGCAGTGGCGGGAATGAAAAACTGTTTTTT
j_call: TRBJ2-5; d_call: -; clone_size: -; v_call: TRBV5-4; cdr3_aa: CASSWDIGAEETQYF; cdr3_nt: TGTGCCAGCAGCTGGGACATAGGGGCGGAAGAGACCCAGTACTTC
j_call: TRBJ2-5; d_call: -; clone_size: -; v_call: TRBV7-9; cdr3_aa: CASRQGSQETQYF; cdr3_nt: TGTGCCAGCAGACAGGGAAGCCAAGAGACCCAGTACTTC
j_call: TRBJ2-1; d_call: -; clone_size: -; v_call: TRBV18; cdr3_aa: CASSGSIANEQFF; cdr3_nt: TGTGCCAGCTCCGGGAGTATCGCCAATGAGCAGTTCTTC
j_call: TRBJ2-7; d_call: TRBD1; clone_size: -; v_call: TRBV29-1; cdr3_aa: CSVGPGGRGLNEQYF; cdr3_nt: TGCAGCGTTGGACCCGGTGGCAGGGGGCTCAACGAGCAGTACTTC
j_call: TRBJ1-4; d_call: -; clone_size: -; v_call: TRBV15; cdr3_aa: CATSRDFTPGGEKLFF; cdr3_nt: TGTGCCACCAGCAGAGATTTTACGCCGGGGGGCGAAAAACTGTTTTTT
j_call: TRBJ2-2; d_call: -; clone_size: -; v_call: TRBV29-1; cdr3_aa: CSVDRNTGELFF; cdr3_nt: TGCAGCGTAGACAGGAACACCGGGGAGCTGTTTTTT
j_call: TRBJ1-2; d_call: TRBD1; clone_size: -; v_call: TRBV5-1; cdr3_aa: CASSLGPGQEYGYTF; cdr3_nt: TGCGCCAGCAGCCTTGGGCCGGGACAGGAATATGGCTACACCTTC
j_call: TRBJ2-2; d_call: -; clone_size: few; v_call: TRBV5-1; cdr3_aa: CASSLQNTGELFF; cdr3_nt: TGCGCCAGCAGCTTGCAAAACACCGGGGAGCTGTTTTTT
j_call: TRBJ2-7; d_call: TRBD2; clone_size: -; v_call: TRBV5-4; cdr3_aa: CASSSPASGSDEQYF; cdr3_nt: TGTGCCAGCAGCTCCCCGGCTAGCGGGAGCGACGAGCAGTACTTC
j_call: TRBJ2-7; d_call: TRBD2; clone_size: once; v_call: TRBV2; cdr3_aa: CASSSGTSNSYEQYF; cdr3_nt: TGTGCCAGCAGCTCCGGGACTAGCAACTCCTACGAGCAGTACTTC
j_call: TRBJ1-2; d_call: -; clone_size: -; v_call: TRBV12-3/TRBV12-4; cdr3_aa: CASSLYRYYGYTF; cdr3_nt: TGTGCCAGCAGTTTGTATAGATACTATGGCTACACCTTC
j_call: TRBJ2-1; d_call: TRBD2; clone_size: -; v_call: TRBV3-1/TRBV3-2; cdr3_aa: CASSQVAGPNEQFF; cdr3_nt: TGTGCCAGCAGCCAGGTAGCGGGACCCAATGAGCAGTTCTTC
j_call: TRBJ1-5; d_call: TRBD1; clone_size: -; v_call: TRBV4-2; cdr3_aa: CASSPVGTGNNQPQHF; cdr3_nt: TGTGCCAGCAGCCCCGTTGGGACAGGGAACAATCAGCCCCAGCATTTT
j_call: TRBJ1-1; d_call: -; clone_size: -; v_call: TRBV19; cdr3_aa: CASSYLNWGGVGNTEAFF; cdr3_nt: TGTGCCAGTAGTTACCTAAACTGGGGAGGGGTGGGGAACACTGAAGCTTTCTTT
j_call: TRBJ1-2; d_call: TRBD1; clone_size: -; v_call: TRBV27; cdr3_aa: CASSQTPPGQGWYGYTF; cdr3_nt: TGTGCCAGCAGTCAGACCCCACCGGGACAGGGCTGGTATGGCTACACCTTC
j_call: TRBJ2-7; d_call: -; clone_size: once; v_call: TRBV5-1; cdr3_aa: CASSFNTPGYEQYF; cdr3_nt: TGCGCCAGCAGCTTCAATACCCCGGGCTACGAGCAGTACTTC
j_call: TRBJ1-6; d_call: -; clone_size: -; v_call: TRBV18; cdr3_aa: CASSPYRTDTNSPLHF; cdr3_nt: TGTGCCAGCTCACCATACCGGACAGATACTAATTCACCCCTCCACTTT
j_call: TRBJ1-2; d_call: TRBD1; clone_size: -; v_call: TRBV29-1; cdr3_aa: CSAYRGNGYTF; cdr3_nt: TGCAGCGCTTACAGGGGTAACGGCTACACCTTC
j_call: TRBJ1-1; d_call: TRBD1; clone_size: -; v_call: TRBV5-6; cdr3_aa: CASSLVPGGNTEAFF; cdr3_nt: TGTGCCAGCAGCTTGGTTCCAGGGGGTAATACTGAAGCTTTCTTT
j_call: TRBJ2-7; d_call: TRBD1; clone_size: few; v_call: TRBV19; cdr3_aa: CASSIGTGAYEQYF; cdr3_nt: TGTGCCAGTAGTATCGGGACAGGGGCCTACGAGCAGTACTTC
j_call: TRBJ2-7; d_call: -; clone_size: -; v_call: TRBV18; cdr3_aa: CASSPLSGGPYEQYF; cdr3_nt: TGTGCCAGCTCACCCCTGTCAGGGGGGCCCTACGAGCAGTACTTC
j_call: TRBJ1-5; d_call: -; clone_size: -; v_call: TRBV6-5; cdr3_aa: CASSGGFSNQPQHF; cdr3_nt: TGTGCCAGCAGCGGGGGGTTTAGCAATCAGCCCCAGCATTTT
j_call: TRBJ1-2; d_call: TRBD1; clone_size: -; v_call: TRBV5-6; cdr3_aa: CASSPGGFNYGYTF; cdr3_nt: TGTGCCAGCAGTCCAGGGGGCTTCAACTATGGCTACACCTTC
j_call: TRBJ1-4; d_call: TRBD1; clone_size: -; v_call: TRBV5-1; cdr3_aa: CASSTGGGDEKLFF; cdr3_nt: TGCGCCAGCAGCACTGGAGGGGGCGATGAAAAACTGTTTTTT
j_call: TRBJ2-7; d_call: TRBD1; clone_size: -; v_call: TRBV30; cdr3_aa: CAWSVTGGGIGEQYF; cdr3_nt: TGTGCCTGGAGTGTAACAGGGGGTGGGATCGGCGAGCAGTACTTC
j_call: TRBJ2-3; d_call: -; clone_size: -; v_call: TRBV11-2; cdr3_aa: CASSLDWLDIASTDTQYF; cdr3_nt: TGTGCCAGCAGCTTAGATTGGCTGGACATTGCTAGCACAGATACGCAGTATTTT
j_call: TRBJ1-6; d_call: TRBD1; clone_size: -; v_call: TRBV5-4; cdr3_aa: CASSSQGARNSPLHF; cdr3_nt: TGTGCCAGCAGCTCACAGGGGGCGCGGAATTCACCCCTCCACTTT
j_call: TRBJ1-4; d_call: -; clone_size: -; v_call: TRBV4-3; cdr3_aa: CASSQGRQAAGGEKLFF; cdr3_nt: TGCGCCAGCAGCCAAGGAAGGCAGGCTGCGGGGGGTGAAAAACTGTTTTTT
j_call: TRBJ2-7; d_call: TRBD2; clone_size: -; v_call: TRBV27; cdr3_aa: CASSSALRTSGSREQYF; cdr3_nt: TGTGCCAGCAGTTCCGCACTTCGGACTAGCGGGAGTCGCGAGCAGTACTTC
j_call: TRBJ1-1; d_call: -; clone_size: -; v_call: TRBV3-1/TRBV3-2; cdr3_aa: CASSRTGMTEAFF; cdr3_nt: TGTGCCAGCAGTCGAACAGGGATGACTGAAGCTTTCTTT
j_call: TRBJ1-6; d_call: -; clone_size: -; v_call: TRBV3-1/TRBV3-2; cdr3_aa: CASSQVPTGNSPLHF; cdr3_nt: TGTGCCAGCAGCCAAGTTCCCACAGGGAATTCACCCCTCCACTTT
j_call: TRBJ1-5; d_call: -; clone_size: -; v_call: TRBV7-9; cdr3_aa: CASSLEGKGQPQHF; cdr3_nt: TGTGCCAGCAGCTTAGAGGGGAAGGGGCAGCCCCAGCATTTT
j_call: TRBJ1-1; d_call: -; clone_size: -; v_call: TRBV7-2; cdr3_aa: CASSLSGGGAFF; cdr3_nt: TGTGCCAGCAGCTTAAGCGGGGGGGGAGCTTTCTTT
j_call: TRBJ2-3; d_call: TRBD2; clone_size: -; v_call: TRBV2; cdr3_aa: CASTEDGSGVSDTQYF; cdr3_nt: TGTGCCAGCACCGAAGATGGTAGCGGGGTCTCAGATACGCAGTATTTT
j_call: TRBJ2-2; d_call: -; clone_size: -; v_call: TRBV3-1/TRBV3-2; cdr3_aa: CASSQVASSGELFF; cdr3_nt: TGTGCCAGCAGCCAAGTTGCTAGCTCCGGGGAGCTGTTTTTT
j_call: TRBJ2-2; d_call: -; clone_size: -; v_call: TRBV6-2/TRBV6-3; cdr3_aa: CASSKGTSANTGELFF; cdr3_nt: TGTGCCAGCAGTAAAGGGACATCTGCGAACACCGGGGAGCTGTTTTTT
j_call: TRBJ1-6; d_call: -; clone_size: -; v_call: TRBV2; cdr3_aa: CASSENLNSPLHF; cdr3_nt: TGTGCCAGCAGTGAAAATCTAAATTCACCCCTCCACTTT
j_call: TRBJ2-5; d_call: -; clone_size: -; v_call: TRBV5-6; cdr3_aa: CASSGRGETQYF; cdr3_nt: TGTGCCAGCAGCGGGAGGGGGGAGACCCAGTACTTC
j_call: TRBJ2-7; d_call: TRBD1; clone_size: -; v_call: TRBV5-1; cdr3_aa: CASSLNLGQGNYEQYF; cdr3_nt: TGCGCCAGCAGCCTTAATCTAGGACAGGGTAACTACGAGCAGTACTTC
j_call: TRBJ1-2; d_call: TRBD1; clone_size: -; v_call: TRBV11-2; cdr3_aa: CASSRQGYGYTF; cdr3_nt: TGTGCCAGCAGCCGACAGGGCTATGGCTACACCTTC
j_call: TRBJ2-3; d_call: TRBD1; clone_size: -; v_call: TRBV5-4; cdr3_aa: CASSLAQTGGTDTQYF; cdr3_nt: TGTGCCAGCAGCTTGGCCCAGACAGGGGGCACAGATACGCAGTATTTT
j_call: TRBJ1-4; d_call: TRBD1; clone_size: -; v_call: TRBV18; cdr3_aa: CASSPRTGVGEKLFF; cdr3_nt: TGTGCCAGCTCACCCCGGACAGGGGTTGGTGAAAAACTGTTTTTT
j_call: TRBJ2-1; d_call: -; clone_size: -; v_call: TRBV6-2/TRBV6-3; cdr3_aa: CASSYEGGNSFF; cdr3_nt: TGTGCCAGCAGTTACGAAGGAGGGAATTCGTTCTTC
j_call: TRBJ2-7; d_call: TRBD2; clone_size: -; v_call: TRBV10-3; cdr3_aa: CAISDGGRASYEQYF; cdr3_nt: TGTGCCATCAGTGATGGCGGGAGGGCCTCCTACGAGCAGTACTTC
j_call: TRBJ2-7; d_call: TRBD2; clone_size: -; v_call: TRBV19; cdr3_aa: CASSLRGLASTEQYF; cdr3_nt: TGTGCCAGTTCTCTGCGGGGACTAGCCTCTACCGAGCAGTACTTC
j_call: TRBJ1-4; d_call: -; clone_size: -; v_call: TRBV19; cdr3_aa: CASSEGSGNEKLFF; cdr3_nt: TGTGCCAGTAGTGAGGGATCCGGGAATGAAAAACTGTTTTTT
j_call: TRBJ2-1; d_call: -; clone_size: -; v_call: TRBV18; cdr3_aa: CASSSGLNEQFF; cdr3_nt: TGTGCCAGCTCATCCGGTCTGAATGAGCAGTTCTTC